A selection of T cell receptor beta chains follows, all from one sample in a study of response to subunit inactivated influenza vaccine. MiXCR was run by TCRdb on the RT-PCR reads, yielding one entry per CDR3 protein. The sample shows roughly 700,000 distinct CDR3 sequences, roughly 13% of them seen only once. The specimen comprised PBMCs from blood, sampled 14 to 15 days before vaccination. Receptor source: a man between 45 and 60 years old who received an inactivated influenza vaccine. Each CDR3 is given with its conserved first and last residue. The D gene is left open where the match is weak. Rows may omit the clone size; those that give it use once, few, many or a size class.

TRBV5-6	TRBJ2-2	-	TRBD2	TGTGCCAGCAGCTCGCGGACTAGCGGGGGAAGGACCGGGGAGCTGTTTTTT	CASSSRTSGGRTGELFF
TRBV6-2/TRBV6-3	TRBJ1-4	-	-	TGTGCCAGCAGGCGGACAGCTGCAACTAATGAAAAACTGTTTTTT	CASRRTAATNEKLFF
TRBV7-2	TRBJ1-2	many	TRBD1	TGTGCCAGCAGCTACGGGACAGGCTATGGCTACACCTTC	CASSYGTGYGYTF
TRBV29-1	TRBJ2-5	-	TRBD1	TGCAGCGGAGGGACAGGGGGCGGAGAGACCCAGTACTTC	CSGGTGGGETQYF
TRBV7-9	TRBJ2-1	-	-	TGTGCCAGCAGCTTATCCGTGCTATACAATGAGCAGTTCTTC	CASSLSVLYNEQFF
TRBV12-3/TRBV12-4	TRBJ2-1	-	TRBD2	TGTGCCATCTCTCTCGGGGCTAGCGGGTTCAACTACAATGAGCAGTTCTTC	CAISLGASGFNYNEQFF
TRBV21-1	TRBJ1-2	-	-	-	CASSKFGQGAPYGYTF
TRBV29-1	TRBJ2-6	few	-	TGCAGCGTTGCGAGCTCTGGGGCCAACGTCCTGACTTTC	CSVASSGANVLTF
TRBV20-1	TRBJ2-1	few	TRBD2	TGCAGTGCTATGGGGCGGGAGGGCGCCAATGAGCAGTTCTTC	CSAMGREGANEQFF
TRBV20-1	TRBJ1-2	-	-	TGCAGTGCTAGCGTGGGGAATGGCTACACCTTC	CSASVGNGYTF
TRBV7-9	TRBJ1-3	-	TRBD1	TGTGCCAGCAGCTTGTACAGGGGGACTGGAAACACCATATATTTT	CASSLYRGTGNTIYF
TRBV7-9	TRBJ2-7	few	-	TGTGCCAGCAGCTTAGCGCGTTCGGGGCCTCTGTCCTACGAGCAGTACTTC	CASSLARSGPLSYEQYF
TRBV20-1	TRBJ2-7	few	TRBD1	TGCAGCGCTGACGGACAGGGGGCTTACGAGCAGTACTTC	CSADGQGAYEQYF
TRBV6-5	TRBJ2-7	many	TRBD1	TGTGCCAGCAGTTACTCCAGGGGGTACGAGCAGTACTTC	CASSYSRGYEQYF
TRBV5-1	TRBJ2-5	few	TRBD1	TGCGCCAGCAGTCCGGACGCGACAGGGCAAGAGACCCAGTACTTC	CASSPDATGQETQYF
TRBV20-1	TRBJ2-3	many	TRBD2	TGCAGTGCACGAGGCCTAGCGGGAATCACAGATACGCAGTATTTT	CSARGLAGITDTQYF
TRBV11-2	TRBJ2-3	-	TRBD2	TGTGCCAGCAGCGCCCGACTAGCGGGGATCACAGATACGCAGTATTTT	CASSARLAGITDTQYF
TRBV6-1	TRBJ1-6	few	TRBD1	TGTGCCAGCAGACGACAGGGTCTCGGTTCACCCCTCCACTTT	CASRRQGLGSPLHF
TRBV29-1	TRBJ1-1	many	-	TGCAGCGTTGGGGACTCCGGGGGGAACACTGAAGCTTTCTTT	CSVGDSGGNTEAFF
TRBV6-2/TRBV6-3	TRBJ2-1	-	-	TGTGCCAGCAGTCGACCCGGAGTGTCTAGCTCGCCGGATGAGCAGTTCTTC	CASSRPGVSSSPDEQFF
TRBV5-4	TRBJ2-7	few	-	TGTGCCAGCAGCTTGGACACCAACTCCTACGAGCAGTACTTC	CASSLDTNSYEQYF
TRBV4-3	TRBJ2-3	-	TRBD2	TGCGCCAGCAGCCAAGGTGTTGCTAGCGGGGGCCCCGCGATTCACATAACGCAGTATTTT	CASSQGVASGGPAIHITQYF
TRBV2	TRBJ2-5	-	-	TGTGCCAGCAGTTGGGAGCGCACGAGACAAGAGACCCAGTACTTC	CASSWERTRQETQYF
TRBV14	TRBJ2-1	-	-	TGTGCCAGCAGCTCGACGACCGGGACTCGCAATGAGCAGTTCTTC	CASSSTTGTRNEQFF
TRBV5-4	TRBJ2-2	-	TRBD1	TGTGCCAGCAGCGAGACAGGGTGGGACACCGGGGAGCTGTTTTTT	CASSETGWDTGELFF
TRBV5-1	TRBJ2-5	few	TRBD2	TGCGCCAGCAGCTGGGGGACTAGCGGGGAAGAGACCCAGTACTTC	CASSWGTSGEETQYF
TRBV12-3/TRBV12-4	TRBJ2-3	-	-	TGTGCCAGCAGGTCAGGTCTTAGCACAGATACGCAGTATTTT	CASRSGLSTDTQYF
TRBV29-1	TRBJ2-1	-	TRBD1	TGCAGCGTTGGGGCAGGGGGCATTTCATCCGGTGGTGAGCAGTTCTTC	CSVGAGGISSGGEQFF